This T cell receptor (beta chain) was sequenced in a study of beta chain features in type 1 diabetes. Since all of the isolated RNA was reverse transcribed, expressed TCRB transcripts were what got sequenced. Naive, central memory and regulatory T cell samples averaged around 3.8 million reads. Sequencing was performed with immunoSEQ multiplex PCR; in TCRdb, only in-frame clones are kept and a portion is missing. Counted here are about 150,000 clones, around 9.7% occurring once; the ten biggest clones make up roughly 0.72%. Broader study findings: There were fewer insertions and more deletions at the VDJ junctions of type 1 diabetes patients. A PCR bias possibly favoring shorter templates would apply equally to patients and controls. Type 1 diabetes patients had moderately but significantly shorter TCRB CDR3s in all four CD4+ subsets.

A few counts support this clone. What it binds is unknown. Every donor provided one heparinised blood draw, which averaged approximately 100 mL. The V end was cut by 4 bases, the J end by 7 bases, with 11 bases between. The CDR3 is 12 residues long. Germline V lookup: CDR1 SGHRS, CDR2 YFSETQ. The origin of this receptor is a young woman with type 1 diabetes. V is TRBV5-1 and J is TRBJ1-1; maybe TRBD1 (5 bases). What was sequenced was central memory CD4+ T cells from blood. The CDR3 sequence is CASSLARDEAFF. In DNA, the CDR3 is TGCGCCAGCAGCCTCGCCAGGGATGAAGCTTTCTTT.